This T cell receptor beta chain was found in a study of shared clonotypes between healthy human individuals. Adults of Caucasian background living in Nashville, Tennessee made up all donors. CD45RA+ naive and CD45RA-negative memory subsets were separated from CD4+ cells. Germline V gene lookup returns CDR1 SGHKS and CDR2 YYEKEE (reference sequence). The CDR3 is 15 residues long. The germline V and J ends were trimmed by 3 bases and 2 bases, with 14 bases remaining between them. This clone has just one count. Per sorted-subset replicate PCR, input was 200 to 250 ng DNA, representing 30,000 or so T cell genomes. Assay used: immunoSEQ multiplex PCR; TCRdb lists only in-frame clones, some missing. The profile shows under 1,100,000 clones, about 74% of them singletons.

The sequenced material came from memory CD4+ T cells sorted from blood. Subset in this sample: CD45RA-negative fraction. This clonotype was obtained from a man aged 18 to 29 in good health. The V call is TRBV5-5, the J call TRBJ1-2; perhaps TRBD1 as D (5 bases). The CDR3 reads CASSYQVGTNYGYTF. The CDR3 DNA is TGTGCCAGCAGCTACCAAGTGGGGACCAACTATGGCTACACCTTC.